Listed below are T cell receptor beta chains from one sample, sequenced in a study of post-analysis software for immune sequencing data. TCRdb recomputed calls from the PCR reads with MiXCR, one row per CDR3 protein. Of about 770,000 distinct CDR3 sequences in the sample, around 46% were seen once. The sequencing sample was made of blood. The receptor set was obtained from a girl aged 5 to 17 with multiple sclerosis. The CDR3 runs from the conserved cysteine through the conserved F or W. A D gene is named only where the DNA matches it firmly. Some rows mark clone size as missing; the rest say once, few, many or name a class of expanded clone.

j_gene: TRBJ2-3
d_gene: TRBD2
v_gene: TRBV4-3
abundance: -
CDR3aa: CASSQASSPVLASTDTQYF
CDR3nt: TGCGCCAGCAGCCAAGCAAGTAGTCCAGTACTAGCGTCCACAGATACGCAGTATTTT

j_gene: TRBJ2-1
d_gene: TRBD1
v_gene: TRBV20-1
abundance: -
CDR3aa: CSARVVSRDRVVHEQFF
CDR3nt: TGCAGTGCTAGAGTGGTTTCTCGGGACAGGGTTGTCCATGAGCAGTTCTTC

j_gene: TRBJ2-3
d_gene: -
v_gene: TRBV24-1
abundance: -
CDR3aa: CATSDNSLDTQYF
CDR3nt: TGTGCCACCAGTGATAACTCACTAGATACGCAGTATTTT

j_gene: TRBJ2-3
d_gene: TRBD2
v_gene: TRBV29-1
abundance: -
CDR3aa: CSVWVPGLAGPTDTQYF
CDR3nt: TGCAGCGTTTGGGTCCCAGGACTAGCGGGCCCCACAGATACGCAGTATTTT

j_gene: TRBJ1-6
d_gene: -
v_gene: TRBV12-3/TRBV12-4
abundance: few
CDR3aa: CASSLGQDFRPPLHF
CDR3nt: TGTGCCAGCAGTTTAGGTCAGGATTTCCGTCCACCCCTCCACTTT

j_gene: TRBJ1-2
d_gene: -
v_gene: TRBV5-1
abundance: -
CDR3aa: CASSLVGKESYGYTF
CDR3nt: TGCGCCAGCAGCTTGGTAGGGAAGGAGAGCTATGGCTACACCTTC

j_gene: TRBJ2-1
d_gene: -
v_gene: TRBV5-6
abundance: -
CDR3aa: CASSRDSLYNEQFF
CDR3nt: TGTGCCAGCAGCCGGGACTCCCTCTACAATGAGCAGTTCTTC

j_gene: TRBJ2-1
d_gene: TRBD1
v_gene: TRBV28
abundance: few
CDR3aa: CASSLWGQGEYNEQFF
CDR3nt: TGTGCCAGCAGTTTATGGGGACAGGGGGAATACAATGAGCAGTTCTTC

j_gene: TRBJ2-5
d_gene: TRBD2
v_gene: TRBV6-1
abundance: once
CDR3aa: CASRRGTSGRAPETQYF
CDR3nt: TGTGCCAGCAGACGCGGGACTAGCGGGAGGGCGCCGGAGACCCAGTACTTC

j_gene: TRBJ2-7
d_gene: TRBD2
v_gene: TRBV25-1
abundance: -
CDR3aa: CASSGSGSSSLYEQYF
CDR3nt: TGTGCCAGCAGTGGTAGCGGGAGTTCCTCGCTTTACGAGCAGTACTTC

j_gene: TRBJ2-4
d_gene: TRBD2
v_gene: TRBV10-1
abundance: few
CDR3aa: CASSPGLALYF
CDR3nt: TGCGCCAGCAGTCCCGGACTAGCTCTGTACTTC

j_gene: TRBJ2-7
d_gene: TRBD1
v_gene: TRBV3-1
abundance: -
CDR3aa: CASSHDRGVAEQYF
CDR3nt: TGTGCCAGCAGCCACGACAGGGGGGTCGCCGAGCAGTACTTC